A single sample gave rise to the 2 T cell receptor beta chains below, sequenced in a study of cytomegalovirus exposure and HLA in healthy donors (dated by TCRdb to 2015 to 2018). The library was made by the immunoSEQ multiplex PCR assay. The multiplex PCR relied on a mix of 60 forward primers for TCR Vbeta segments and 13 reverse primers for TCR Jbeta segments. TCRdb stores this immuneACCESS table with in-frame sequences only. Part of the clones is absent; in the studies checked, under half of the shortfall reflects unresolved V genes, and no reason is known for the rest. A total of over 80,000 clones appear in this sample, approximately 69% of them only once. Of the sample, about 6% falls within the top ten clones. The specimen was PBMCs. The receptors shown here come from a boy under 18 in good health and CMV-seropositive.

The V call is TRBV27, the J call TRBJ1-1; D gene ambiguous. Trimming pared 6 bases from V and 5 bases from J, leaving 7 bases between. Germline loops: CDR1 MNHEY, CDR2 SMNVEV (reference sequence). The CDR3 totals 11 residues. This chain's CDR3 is CASRGGTEAFF. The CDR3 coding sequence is TGTGCCAGCAGAGGCGGGACTGAAGCTTTCTTT.

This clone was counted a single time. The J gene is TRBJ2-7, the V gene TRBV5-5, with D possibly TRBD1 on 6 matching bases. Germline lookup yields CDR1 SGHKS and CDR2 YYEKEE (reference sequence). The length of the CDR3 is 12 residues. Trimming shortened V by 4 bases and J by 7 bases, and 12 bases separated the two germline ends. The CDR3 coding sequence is TGTGCCAGCAGCATACAGGGTAGGGAGCAGTACTTC. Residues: CASSIQGREQYF.